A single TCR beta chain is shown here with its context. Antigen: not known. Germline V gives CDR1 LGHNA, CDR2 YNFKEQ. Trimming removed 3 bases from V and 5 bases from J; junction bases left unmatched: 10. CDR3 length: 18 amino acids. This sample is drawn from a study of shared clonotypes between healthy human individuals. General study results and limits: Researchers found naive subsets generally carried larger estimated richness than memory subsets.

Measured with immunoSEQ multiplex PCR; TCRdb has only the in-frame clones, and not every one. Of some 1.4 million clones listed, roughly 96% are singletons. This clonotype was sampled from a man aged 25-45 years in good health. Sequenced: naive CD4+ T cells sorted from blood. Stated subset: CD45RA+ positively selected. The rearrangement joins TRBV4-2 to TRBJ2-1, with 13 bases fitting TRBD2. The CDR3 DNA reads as TGTGCCAGCAGCCAGGGGGGTCTGGGACTAGCGGGGAACAATGAGCAGTTCTTC. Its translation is CASSQGGLGLAGNNEQFF.